These T cell receptor beta chains were read from a single sample in a study of T cells in localized non-small cell lung cancer. Clones were sequenced by immunoSEQ multiplex PCR, and TCRdb holds only the in-frame ones, with some missing. There are 15,000 to 20,000 clones in the sample; over 75% occur only once, and 8.4% lies in the top ten. The sample consisted of peripheral blood, taken before any cancer treatment. These receptors were obtained from a man between 40 and 69 years old with stage I lung adenocarcinoma. CDR3s include the opening cysteine and the closing phenylalanine or tryptophan. The order of the fields is V gene, D gene, J gene, clone size, CDR3 protein, CDR3 DNA. D genes are given only for firm matches. Not every row has a clone size; where given, it reads once, few, many or a size class.

V: TRBV2; D: TRBD1; J: TRBJ1-2; size: once; CDR3: CASQGGGLEGYTF; DNA: TGTGCCAGCCAGGGGGGAGGTCTTGAAGGCTACACCTTC
V: TRBV7-2; D: TRBD2; J: TRBJ2-7; size: few; CDR3: CASSLGTSGSYEQYF; DNA: TGTGCCAGCAGCTTAGGGACTAGCGGGTCCTACGAGCAGTACTTC
V: TRBV7-8; D: -; J: TRBJ2-7; size: -; CDR3: CASSFRESVDEQYF; DNA: TGTGCCAGCAGCTTTCGGGAAAGTGTAGACGAGCAGTACTTC
V: TRBV6-1; D: -; J: TRBJ2-3; size: -; CDR3: CASSEDTQPF; DNA: TGTGCCAGCAGTGAAGACACCCAACCTTTT
V: TRBV6-6; D: -; J: TRBJ1-1; size: few; CDR3: CASSYSTANTEAFF; DNA: TGTGCCAGCAGTTACTCAACTGCCAACACTGAAGCTTTCTTT
V: TRBV27; D: -; J: TRBJ2-3; size: -; CDR3: CASSSLKDMTDTQYF; DNA: TGTGCCAGCAGTTCGCTTAAGGATATGACAGATACGCAGTATTTT
V: TRBV19; D: -; J: TRBJ2-7; size: -; CDR3: CASSFGAYEQYF; DNA: TGTGCCAGTAGTTTCGGAGCCTACGAGCAGTACTTC
V: TRBV5-6; D: -; J: TRBJ2-7; size: -; CDR3: CASSFKAQSSYEQYF; DNA: TGTGCCAGCAGCTTTAAGGCGCAAAGCTCCTACGAGCAGTACTTC
V: TRBV6-1; D: -; J: TRBJ2-1; size: -; CDR3: CASSQPGLQFF; DNA: TGTGCCAGCAGCCAACCGGGACTTCAGTTCTTC
V: TRBV11-2; D: TRBD2; J: TRBJ2-3; size: -; CDR3: CASSLVAGGAIAQYF; DNA: TGTGCCAGCAGCTTAGTCGCGGGGGGGGCGATTGCGCAGTATTTT
V: TRBV6-5; D: -; J: TRBJ1-5; size: -; CDR3: CASSLTGDQPQHF; DNA: TGTGCCAGCAGCCTAACCGGGGATCAGCCCCAGCATTTT
V: TRBV5-3; D: TRBD2; J: TRBJ2-7; size: -; CDR3: CARSGWASGNDYEQYF; DNA: TGTGCCAGAAGCGGATGGGCTAGCGGGAATGACTACGAGCAGTACTTC
V: TRBV9; D: TRBD2; J: TRBJ2-1; size: -; CDR3: CASSVGGRTYNEQFF; DNA: TGTGCCAGCAGCGTCGGCGGGAGGACATACAATGAGCAGTTCTTC
V: TRBV7-9; D: -; J: TRBJ2-1; size: -; CDR3: CASSLSSDNEQFF; DNA: TGTGCCAGCAGCTTATCTAGCGACAATGAGCAGTTCTTC
V: TRBV27; D: TRBD1; J: TRBJ1-1; size: -; CDR3: CASSSIQGGTEAFF; DNA: TGTGCCAGCAGTTCCATACAGGGGGGCACTGAAGCTTTCTTT
V: TRBV28; D: -; J: TRBJ2-7; size: -; CDR3: CASSSAPASPYEQYF; DNA: TGTGCCAGCAGTTCTGCTCCAGCCTCTCCTTACGAGCAGTACTTC
V: TRBV2; D: -; J: TRBJ2-3; size: -; CDR3: CASSDWRGHTDTQYF; DNA: TGTGCCAGCAGTGATTGGCGGGGGCACACAGATACGCAGTATTTT
V: TRBV18; D: -; J: TRBJ1-1; size: -; CDR3: CASSPPGNTEAFF; DNA: TGTGCCAGCTCACCACCAGGGAACACTGAAGCTTTCTTT
V: TRBV7-3; D: TRBD2; J: TRBJ2-2; size: -; CDR3: CASSLRGLAGVQDTGELFF; DNA: TGTGCCAGCAGCTTAAGAGGACTAGCGGGAGTCCAGGACACCGGGGAGCTGTTTTTT
V: TRBV28; D: -; J: TRBJ2-7; size: -; CDR3: CATHRYEQYF; DNA: TGTGCCACCCACCGTTACGAGCAGTACTTC
V: TRBV27; D: -; J: TRBJ2-7; size: once; CDR3: CASSLAPLRGGGYEQYF; DNA: TGTGCCAGCAGTTTGGCTCCCCTTAGGGGAGGAGGGTACGAGCAGTACTTC
V: TRBV10-3; D: -; J: TRBJ1-5; size: -; CDR3: CAISESNQPQHF; DNA: TGTGCCATCAGTGAGTCGAACCAGCCCCAGCATTTT
V: TRBV2; D: -; J: TRBJ1-5; size: -; CDR3: CASSDGKVGQPQHF; DNA: TGTGCCAGCAGTGATGGAAAAGTGGGACAGCCCCAGCATTTT
V: TRBV28; D: -; J: TRBJ1-1; size: -; CDR3: CASSFPGAVSEAFF; DNA: TGTGCCAGCAGTTTCCCCGGGGCGGTTTCAGAAGCTTTCTTT
V: TRBV30; D: TRBD1; J: TRBJ2-1; size: -; CDR3: CAWRGLDRGNEQFF; DNA: TGTGCCTGGAGGGGATTAGACAGGGGCAATGAGCAGTTCTTC
V: TRBV4-2; D: -; J: TRBJ2-7; size: -; CDR3: CASSRGGGVVVYEQYF; DNA: TGTGCCAGCAGCCGCGGAGGTGGGGTCGTCGTCTACGAGCAGTACTTC
V: TRBV28; D: -; J: TRBJ1-5; size: -; CDR3: CASSLGGSHQPQHF; DNA: TGTGCCAGCAGCCTAGGCGGGTCTCATCAGCCCCAGCATTTT
V: TRBV28; D: TRBD2; J: TRBJ2-3; size: -; CDR3: CASSRSSGVTDTQYF; DNA: TGTGCCAGCAGTCGATCTAGCGGGGTCACAGATACGCAGTATTTT
V: TRBV6-6; D: -; J: TRBJ1-1; size: -; CDR3: CASRPEGNTEAFF; DNA: TGTGCCAGCAGACCGGAGGGGAACACTGAAGCTTTCTTT
V: TRBV9; D: TRBD1; J: TRBJ2-7; size: -; CDR3: CASSVETGKPYEQYF; DNA: TGTGCCAGCAGCGTGGAGACAGGGAAACCCTACGAGCAGTACTTC
V: TRBV5-1; D: -; J: TRBJ2-3; size: -; CDR3: CASRNPRGTDTQYF; DNA: TGCGCCAGCCGTAACCCACGGGGGACAGATACGCAGTATTTT
V: TRBV2; D: -; J: TRBJ1-2; size: -; CDR3: CASSLGTYYGYTF; DNA: TGTGCCAGCAGTCTCGGGACATACTATGGCTACACCTTC
V: TRBV14; D: -; J: TRBJ1-6; size: -; CDR3: CASSQVEASPLHF; DNA: TGTGCCAGCAGCCAAGTCGAAGCTTCACCCCTCCACTTT
V: TRBV7-3; D: -; J: TRBJ1-1; size: -; CDR3: CASSQAREAADRVEAFF; DNA: TGTGCCAGCAGCCAGGCGCGGGAGGCAGCTGATAGAGTTGAAGCTTTCTTT
V: TRBV30; D: TRBD1; J: TRBJ1-2; size: -; CDR3: CAWKDRGYNYGYTF; DNA: TGTGCCTGGAAAGACAGGGGATATAACTATGGCTACACCTTC
V: TRBV13; D: -; J: TRBJ2-1; size: medium-sized; CDR3: CASSWADEQFF; DNA: TGTGCCAGCAGCTGGGCTGACGAGCAGTTCTTC
V: TRBV2; D: TRBD2; J: TRBJ2-5; size: -; CDR3: CASRREGGSETQYF; DNA: TGTGCCAGCAGACGGGAGGGAGGGTCGGAGACCCAGTACTTC
V: TRBV15; D: -; J: TRBJ1-5; size: -; CDR3: CASQEGNQPQHF; DNA: TGTGCCTCACAGGAGGGGAATCAGCCCCAGCATTTT
V: TRBV7-3; D: -; J: TRBJ2-2; size: -; CDR3: CASSSPGGELFF; DNA: TGTGCCAGCAGCTCCCCCGGTGGGGAGCTGTTTTTT
V: TRBV7-2; D: -; J: TRBJ2-7; size: few; CDR3: CASSPDQDEQYF; DNA: TGTGCCAGCAGCCCTGATCAAGACGAGCAGTACTTC
V: TRBV29-1; D: TRBD1; J: TRBJ1-2; size: -; CDR3: CSVGSQGYGYTF; DNA: TGCAGCGTTGGATCACAGGGGTATGGCTACACCTTC
V: TRBV21-1; D: -; J: TRBJ2-7; size: -; CDR3: CASSSPGLDYEQYF; DNA: TGTGCCAGCAGCTCTCCTGGACTCGATTACGAGCAGTACTTC
V: TRBV4-1; D: -; J: TRBJ2-7; size: -; CDR3: CASSEAPGSYEQYF; DNA: TGCGCCAGCAGCGAAGCTCCGGGGAGCTACGAGCAGTACTTC
V: TRBV5-5; D: TRBD1; J: TRBJ1-1; size: -; CDR3: CASSLAWAGGLTEAFF; DNA: TGTGCCAGCAGCTTGGCCTGGGCAGGGGGCTTAACTGAAGCTTTCTTT
V: TRBV30; D: -; J: TRBJ2-5; size: -; CDR3: CAWSKPGLETGLKETQYF; DNA: TGTGCCTGGAGTAAGCCTGGACTCGAAACGGGGTTAAAAGAGACCCAGTACTTC
V: TRBV10-3; D: -; J: TRBJ1-2; size: -; CDR3: CAISEDRNYGYTF; DNA: TGTGCCATCAGTGAGGACAGGAACTATGGCTACACCTTC
V: TRBV6-1; D: -; J: TRBJ1-1; size: -; CDR3: CASSVGPANTEAFF; DNA: TGTGCCAGCAGTGTAGGGCCAGCGAACACTGAAGCTTTCTTT
V: TRBV5-4; D: TRBD1; J: TRBJ2-5; size: -; CDR3: CASSPWTGFQETQYF; DNA: TGTGCCAGCAGCCCCTGGACAGGATTTCAAGAGACCCAGTACTTC
V: TRBV7-2; D: TRBD1; J: TRBJ2-7; size: -; CDR3: CASSSPGTGAREQYF; DNA: TGTGCCAGCAGCTCCCCCGGGACAGGGGCCCGCGAGCAGTACTTC
V: TRBV5-1; D: TRBD1; J: TRBJ2-5; size: -; CDR3: CASSSYRGSGTETQYF; DNA: TGCGCCAGCAGCTCCTACAGGGGCAGCGGCACAGAGACCCAGTACTTC
V: TRBV25-1; D: -; J: TRBJ1-3; size: -; CDR3: CASSDGTGGKNTIYF; DNA: TGTGCCAGCAGTGACGGGACCGGGGGGAAAAACACCATATATTTT
V: TRBV7-7; D: TRBD1; J: TRBJ2-5; size: -; CDR3: CASSLGQGSKQETQYF; DNA: TGTGCCAGCAGCTTAGGACAGGGGTCCAAACAAGAGACCCAGTACTTC